The present TCR beta chain was sequenced within a study of CD8+ T cells in alopecia areata. RNA extraction and reverse transcription yielded cDNA as sequencing template. Produced via immunoSEQ multiplex PCR; TCRdb's table is partial and in-frame only. The sample gives 200,000 to 250,000 clones, about 61% of which show up once; around 5% is in the top ten. As for this clone: Its antigen remains unknown. This CDR3 is also generated by other DNA sequences in the sample.

Study-wide findings and caveats: Elevated clonality characterized lesional scalp relative to normal scalp, particularly in alopecia totalis/universalis. Unlike in mice, where it was clearer, TCR sharing across patients was less clear, possibly HLA-related.

Trimming pared 1 base from V and 8 bases from J, leaving 8 bases between. The germline V gene has CDR1 MGHRA and CDR2 YSYEKL. The CDR3 is 12 residues long. Sequenced: CD8+ T cells sorted from blood. The J gene is TRBJ1-1, the V gene TRBV4-1; possibly TRBD1 for D (5 bases). The clonotype was recovered from a human donor in good health. The CDR3, as DNA: TGCGCCAGCAGCCAAGTCCGGGGCGAAGCTTTCTTT. Translation gives CASSQVRGEAFF.